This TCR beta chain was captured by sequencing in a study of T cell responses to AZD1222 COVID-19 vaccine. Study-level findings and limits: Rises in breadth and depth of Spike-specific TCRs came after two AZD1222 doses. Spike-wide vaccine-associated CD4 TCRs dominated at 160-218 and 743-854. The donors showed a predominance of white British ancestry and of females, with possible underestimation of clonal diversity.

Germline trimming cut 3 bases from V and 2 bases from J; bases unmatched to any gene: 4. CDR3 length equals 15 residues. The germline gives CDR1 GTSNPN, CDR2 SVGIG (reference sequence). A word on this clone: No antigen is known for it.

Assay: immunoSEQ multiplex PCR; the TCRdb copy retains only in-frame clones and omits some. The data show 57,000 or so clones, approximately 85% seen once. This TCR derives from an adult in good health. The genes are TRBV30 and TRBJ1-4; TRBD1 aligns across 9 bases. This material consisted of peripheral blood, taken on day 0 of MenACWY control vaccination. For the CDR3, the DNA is TGTGCCTGGAGAGTAGGGACAGGGACTAATGAAAAACTGTTTTTT. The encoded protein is CAWRVGTGTNEKLFF.